The clone carrying this T cell receptor beta chain was seen more than once but under ten times. The data derive from a study of blood T cells in healthy people across ages. Alongside a J-beta primer mix, a sample-barcoded 5' primer served in a second PCR lasting 7 to 11 cycles. Each CDR3 protein gets one entry after TCRdb re-called the 5' RACE reads with MiXCR. Here the sample spans roughly 700,000 distinct CDR3 sequences, around 25% being singletons. The CDR3 length is 11 residues. Germline CDR1 is DFQATT and CDR2 is SNEGSKA (reference sequence). This sample also belongs to another study, concerning T cells of mothers and their children. From that report: The yield was over 9 million TCR beta CDR3 reads from each mother and a few million from each child.

The specimen was blood. The chain links TRBV20-1 to TRBJ2-5, with a weak D call TRBD2 (5 bases). The DNA end lines up better with TRBJ2-1; the J call may be wrong. The source of this sequence is a boy between 10 and 17 years old in good health. In nucleotides, the CDR3 is TGCAGTGCTAGGTTGGGAGCGGAGCAGTTCTTC. Protein: CSARLGAEQFF.